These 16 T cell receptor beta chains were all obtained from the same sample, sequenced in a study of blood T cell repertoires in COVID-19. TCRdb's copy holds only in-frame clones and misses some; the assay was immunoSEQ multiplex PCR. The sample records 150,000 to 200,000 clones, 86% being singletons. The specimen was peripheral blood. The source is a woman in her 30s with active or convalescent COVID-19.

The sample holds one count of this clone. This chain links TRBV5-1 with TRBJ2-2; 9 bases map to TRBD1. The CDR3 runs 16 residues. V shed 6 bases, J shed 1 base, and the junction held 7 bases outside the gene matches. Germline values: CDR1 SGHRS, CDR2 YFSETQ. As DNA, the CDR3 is TGCGCCAGCATCGACACGGGACAGGGGAACACCGGGGAGCTGTTTTTT. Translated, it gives CASIDTGQGNTGELFF.

The CDR3 coding sequence is TGTGCCATCAGTGAGGCTGGACAGGGGACAGATACGCAGTATTTT. Protein sequence: CAISEAGQGTDTQYF. The gene calls are TRBV10-3 and TRBJ2-3; TRBD1 matches 9 bases. CDR3 length equals 15 residues. Looked up from germline, CDR1 is ENHRY and CDR2 is SYGVKD. V trimming: 2 bases; J trimming: 3 bases; junction bases outside the gene matches: 3.

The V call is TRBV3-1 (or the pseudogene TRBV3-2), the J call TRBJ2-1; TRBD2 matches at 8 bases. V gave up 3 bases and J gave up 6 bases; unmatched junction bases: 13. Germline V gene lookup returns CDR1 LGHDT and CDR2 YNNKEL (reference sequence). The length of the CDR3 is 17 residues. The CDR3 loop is CASSQVPGTSGTNEQFF. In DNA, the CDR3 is TGTGCCAGCAGCCAGGTACCCGGGACTAGTGGCACCAATGAGCAGTTCTTC.

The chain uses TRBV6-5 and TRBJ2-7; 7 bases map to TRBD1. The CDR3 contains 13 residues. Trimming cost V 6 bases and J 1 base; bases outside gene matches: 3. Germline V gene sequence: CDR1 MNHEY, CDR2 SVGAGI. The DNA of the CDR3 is TGTGCCAGCAGCTTGGGACAGTCCTACGAGCAGTACTTC. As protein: CASSLGQSYEQYF.

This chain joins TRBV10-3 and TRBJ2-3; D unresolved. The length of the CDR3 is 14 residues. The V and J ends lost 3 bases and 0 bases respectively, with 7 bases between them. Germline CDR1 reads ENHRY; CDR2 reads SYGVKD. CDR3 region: CAISDQTSTDTQYF. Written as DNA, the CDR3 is TGTGCCATCAGTGACCAGACTAGCACAGATACGCAGTATTTT.

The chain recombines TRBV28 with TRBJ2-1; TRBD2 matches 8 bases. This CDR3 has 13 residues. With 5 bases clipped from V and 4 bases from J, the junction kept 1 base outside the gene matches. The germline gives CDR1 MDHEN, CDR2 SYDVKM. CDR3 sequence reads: CASSSGSYNEQFF. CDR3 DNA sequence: TGTGCCAGCAGTAGCGGGAGTTACAATGAGCAGTTCTTC.

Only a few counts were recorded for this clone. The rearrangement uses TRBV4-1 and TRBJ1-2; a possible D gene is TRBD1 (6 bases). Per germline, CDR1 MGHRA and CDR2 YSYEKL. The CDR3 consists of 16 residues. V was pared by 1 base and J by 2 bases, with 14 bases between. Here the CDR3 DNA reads TGCGCCAGCAGCCAAGGGGTTTCGGACAGCAACTATGGCTACACCTTC. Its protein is CASSQGVSDSNYGYTF.

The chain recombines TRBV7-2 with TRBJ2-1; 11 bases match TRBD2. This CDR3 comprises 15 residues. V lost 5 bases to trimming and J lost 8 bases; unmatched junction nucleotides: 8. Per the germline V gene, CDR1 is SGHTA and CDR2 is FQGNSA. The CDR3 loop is CASSPRLAGSYEQFF. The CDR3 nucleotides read TGTGCCAGCAGCCCGAGACTAGCGGGGAGTTATGAGCAGTTCTTC. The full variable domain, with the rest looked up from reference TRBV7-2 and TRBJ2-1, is GAGVSQSPSNKVTEKGKDVELRCDPISGHTALYWYRQSLGQGLEFLIYFQGNSAPDKSGLPSDRFSAERTGGSVSTLTIQRTQQEDSAVYLCASSPRLAGSYEQFFGPGTRLTVL.

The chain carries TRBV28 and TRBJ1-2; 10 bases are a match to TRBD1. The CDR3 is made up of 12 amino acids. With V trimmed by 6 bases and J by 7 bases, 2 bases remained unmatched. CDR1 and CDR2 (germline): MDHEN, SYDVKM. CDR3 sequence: CASRRTGGGYTF. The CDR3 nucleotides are TGTGCCAGCAGGAGGACAGGGGGTGGCTACACCTTC.

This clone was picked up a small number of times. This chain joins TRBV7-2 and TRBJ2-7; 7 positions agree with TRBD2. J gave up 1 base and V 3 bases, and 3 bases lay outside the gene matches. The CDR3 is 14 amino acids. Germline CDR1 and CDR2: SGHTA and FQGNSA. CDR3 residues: CASSFTGGSYEQYF. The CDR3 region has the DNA TGTGCCAGCAGCTTCACGGGGGGATCCTACGAGCAGTACTTC.

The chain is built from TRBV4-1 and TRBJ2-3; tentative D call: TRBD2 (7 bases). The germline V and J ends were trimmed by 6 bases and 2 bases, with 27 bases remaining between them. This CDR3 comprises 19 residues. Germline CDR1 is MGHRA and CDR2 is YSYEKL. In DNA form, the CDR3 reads TGCGCCAGCAGTCAGAGGCTGGTTGGCGGGGGCGGGCTCACAGATACGCAGTATTTT. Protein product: CASSQRLVGGGGLTDTQYF.

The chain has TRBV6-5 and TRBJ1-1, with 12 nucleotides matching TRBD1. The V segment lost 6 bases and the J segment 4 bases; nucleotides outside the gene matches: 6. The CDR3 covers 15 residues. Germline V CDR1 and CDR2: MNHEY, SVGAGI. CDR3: CASRRGTGGGTEAFF. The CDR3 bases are TGTGCCAGCAGAAGAGGGACAGGGGGCGGCACTGAAGCTTTCTTT.

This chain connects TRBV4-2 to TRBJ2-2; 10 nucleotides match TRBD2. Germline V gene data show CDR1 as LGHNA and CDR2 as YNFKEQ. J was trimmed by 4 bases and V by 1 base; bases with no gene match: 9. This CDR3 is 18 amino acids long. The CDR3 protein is CASSQVGAGGPGTGELFF. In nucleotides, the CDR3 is TGTGCCAGCAGCCAAGTGGGAGCGGGAGGGCCTGGCACCGGGGAGCTGTTTTTT.

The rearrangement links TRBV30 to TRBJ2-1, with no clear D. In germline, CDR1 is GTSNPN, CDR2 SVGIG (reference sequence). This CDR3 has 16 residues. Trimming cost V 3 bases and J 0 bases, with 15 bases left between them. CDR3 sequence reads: CAWSPVGFSSYNEQFF. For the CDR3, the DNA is TGTGCCTGGAGCCCCGTGGGCTTTAGCTCCTACAATGAGCAGTTCTTC.

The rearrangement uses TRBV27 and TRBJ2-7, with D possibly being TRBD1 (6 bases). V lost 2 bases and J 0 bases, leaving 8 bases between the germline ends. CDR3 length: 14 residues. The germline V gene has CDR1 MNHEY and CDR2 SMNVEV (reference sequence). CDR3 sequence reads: CASSLVRGSYEQYF. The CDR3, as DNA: TGTGCCAGCAGTTTAGTCAGGGGCTCCTACGAGCAGTACTTC.

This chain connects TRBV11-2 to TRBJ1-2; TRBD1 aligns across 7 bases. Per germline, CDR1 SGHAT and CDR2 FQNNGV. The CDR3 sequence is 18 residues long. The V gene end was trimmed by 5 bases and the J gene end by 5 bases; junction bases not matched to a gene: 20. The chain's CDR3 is CASSPLTLEPGQKYGYTF. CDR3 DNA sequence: TGTGCCAGCAGCCCCCTTACCCTAGAGCCGGGACAGAAGTATGGCTACACCTTC.